Each of the 11 T cell receptor beta chains below was sequenced from the same sample in a study of early T cells in non-severe SARS-CoV-2 infection. TCRdb ran MiXCR on the 5' RACE reads and lists one entry per CDR3 protein. The profile shows around 47,000 distinct CDR3 sequences, approximately 11% of them singletons. Sequenced input: whole blood. The receptors originated from an adult who was a healthcare worker with PCR-confirmed SARS-CoV-2 infection or an uninfected control (not recorded which).

This clonotype was recorded many times. V and J are TRBV29-1 and TRBJ2-7; D uncertain. CDR3 size: 10 residues. Looked up from germline, CDR1 is SQVTM and CDR2 is ANQGSEA. V dropped 4 bases and J dropped 4 bases, with 5 bases sitting between them. The CDR3 nucleotides read TGCAGCGTTGGGGATTACGAGCAGTACTTC. Protein product: CSVGDYEQYF.

In its sample, this clonotype was seen many times. CDR3 bases: TGCGCCAGCGGACTAGCGGAAAATTCGAACACCGGGGAGCTGTTTTTT. Translating it yields CASGLAENSNTGELFF. The chain employs TRBV5-1 and TRBJ2-2, with 10 bases lining up with TRBD2. Germline V gene sequence: CDR1 SGHRS, CDR2 YFSETQ. This CDR3 spans 16 amino acids. The V and J ends lost 7 bases and 0 bases, in that order; junction bases with no gene match: 6.

The chain couples TRBV4-3 to TRBJ1-3, with D unclear. Deletions cut 0 bases from V and 0 bases from J, with 6 bases between. This CDR3 region has 15 residues. Looked up from germline, CDR1 is LGHNA and CDR2 is YSLEER. The CDR3 is CASSQEDISGNTIYF. Here the CDR3 DNA reads TGCGCCAGCAGCCAAGAAGATATCTCTGGAAACACCATATATTTT.

In this sample, this clonotype turned up many times. The chain recombines TRBV2 with TRBJ2-2, with no clear D. In germline, CDR1 is SNHLY, CDR2 FYNNEI. The ends were cut back, 8 bases at V and 3 bases at J, with 13 bases in the middle. CDR3 length: 14 amino acids. CDR3 sequence (DNA): TGTGCCAGCTGGGGAAGCGTGGACACCGGGGAGCTGTTTTTT. Protein: CASWGSVDTGELFF.

This clonotype was seen only once. The gene calls are TRBV12-3 or TRBV12-4 and TRBJ2-7; D uncertain. V lost 4 bases, J lost 5 bases, and 12 bases lay in between. The CDR3 sequence is 13 residues long. DNA of the CDR3: TGTGCCAGCAGTTCCCCGCCGCCCCACGAGCAGTACTTC. It yields the protein CASSSPPPHEQYF.

This clonotype turned up a few times. CDR3 coding DNA: TGTGCCAGCAGCTCCCACCGACTCCCCCTCGCGGAGCAGTACTTC. It translates to CASSSHRLPLAEQYF. The chain has TRBV7-9 and TRBJ2-7; no firm D call. The length of the CDR3 is 15 residues. With 4 bases removed from V and 7 bases from J, the gap between germline ends came to 20 bases. CDR1 and CDR2 (germline): SEHNR, FQNEAQ (reference sequence). Full variable domain (remainder filled in from reference TRBV7-9 and TRBJ2-7): DTGVSQNPRHKITKRGQNVTFRCDPISEHNRLYWYRQTLGQGPEFLTYFQNEAQLEKSRLLSDRFSAERPKGSFSTLEIQRTEQGDSAMYLCASSSHRLPLAEQYFGPGTRLTVT.

The V and J genes are TRBV24-1 and TRBJ2-3; unclear D gene. This CDR3 spans 13 amino acids. The germline gives CDR1 KGHDR, CDR2 SFDVKD. V was cut by 7 bases and J by 0 bases, with 7 bases left in between. Written as DNA, the CDR3 is TGTGCCACCAGCGGGTCTAGCACAGATACGCAGTATTTT. Amino acid sequence: CATSGSSTDTQYF.

This clonotype was recorded at least ten times. The V gene is TRBV7-3, the J gene TRBJ2-1; 7 nucleotides line up with TRBD2. The J segment lost 6 bases and the V segment lost 1 base, leaving 6 bases of the junction unmatched. Germline loops: CDR1 SGHTA, CDR2 FQGTGA. This CDR3 has 15 residues. The CDR3 spells CASSLKAGPVNEQFF. The CDR3 DNA is TGTGCCAGCAGCTTAAAAGCGGGACCGGTCAATGAGCAGTTCTTC. The full variable domain, with the rest looked up from reference TRBV7-3 and TRBJ2-1, is GAGVSQTPSNKVTEKGKYVELRCDPISGHTALYWYRQSLGQGPEFLIYFQGTGAADDSGLPNDRFFAVRPEGSVSTLKIQRTERGDSAVYLCASSLKAGPVNEQFFGPGTRLTVL.

This chain joins TRBV7-6 and TRBJ2-7; D ambiguous. CDR1 and CDR2 (germline): SGHVS, FNYEAQ. This CDR3 comprises 13 residues. Deletions cut 4 bases from V and 3 bases from J, with 10 bases between. CDR3: CASSWAVNYEQYF. For the CDR3, the DNA is TGTGCCAGCAGCTGGGCAGTGAACTACGAGCAGTACTTC.

CDR3 DNA sequence: TGCGCCAGCAGACAACTAGCGAACACCGGGGAGCTGTTTTTT. It is translated as CASRQLANTGELFF. The V gene is TRBV10-2, the J gene TRBJ2-2; TRBD2 is a possible D gene (5 bases). From germline, CDR1 is WSHSY and CDR2 SAAADI. The V end was cut by 6 bases, the J end by 0 bases, with 8 bases between. The CDR3 covers 14 residues.

This clonotype has just a few counts. The rearrangement uses TRBV28 and TRBJ1-1; D is ambiguous. Germline CDR1 MDHEN, CDR2 SYDVKM. Trimming took off 4 bases at V and 4 bases at J, with 4 bases between the two ends. The CDR3 runs 11 residues. CDR3 sequence: CASSSITEAFF. The CDR3 DNA is TGTGCCAGCAGTTCCATCACTGAAGCTTTCTTT.